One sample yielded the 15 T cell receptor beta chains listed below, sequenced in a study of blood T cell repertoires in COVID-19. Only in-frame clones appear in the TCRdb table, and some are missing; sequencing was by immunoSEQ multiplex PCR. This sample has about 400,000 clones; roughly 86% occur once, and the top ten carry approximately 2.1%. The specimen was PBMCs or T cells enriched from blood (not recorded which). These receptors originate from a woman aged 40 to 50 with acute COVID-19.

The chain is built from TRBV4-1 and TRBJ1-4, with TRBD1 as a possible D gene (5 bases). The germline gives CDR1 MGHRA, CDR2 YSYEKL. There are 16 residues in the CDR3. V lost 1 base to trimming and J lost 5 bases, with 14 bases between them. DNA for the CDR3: TGCGCCAGCAGCCAAGGTTCTGGGGGGAGAAATGAAAAACTGTTTTTT. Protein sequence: CASSQGSGGRNEKLFF.

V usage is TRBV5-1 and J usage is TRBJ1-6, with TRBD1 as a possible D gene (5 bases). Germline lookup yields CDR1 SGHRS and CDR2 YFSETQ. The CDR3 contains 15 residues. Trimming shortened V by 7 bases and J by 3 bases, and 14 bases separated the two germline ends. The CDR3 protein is CASGAIGLYNSPLHF. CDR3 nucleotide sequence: TGCGCCAGCGGGGCTATAGGGCTCTATAATTCACCCCTCCACTTT.

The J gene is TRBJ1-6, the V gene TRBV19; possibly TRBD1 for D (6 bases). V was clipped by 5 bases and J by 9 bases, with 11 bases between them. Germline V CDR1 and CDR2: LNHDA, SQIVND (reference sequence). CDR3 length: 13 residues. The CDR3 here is CASSSQGASPLHF. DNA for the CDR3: TGTGCCAGTAGTTCACAGGGAGCTTCACCCCTCCACTTT.

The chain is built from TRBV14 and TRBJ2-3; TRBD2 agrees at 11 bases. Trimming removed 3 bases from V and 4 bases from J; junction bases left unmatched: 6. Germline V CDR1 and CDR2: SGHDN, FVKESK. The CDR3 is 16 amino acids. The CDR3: CASSHLTSGGSDTQYF. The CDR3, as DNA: TGTGCCAGCAGCCACCTAACTAGCGGGGGTTCAGATACGCAGTATTTT.

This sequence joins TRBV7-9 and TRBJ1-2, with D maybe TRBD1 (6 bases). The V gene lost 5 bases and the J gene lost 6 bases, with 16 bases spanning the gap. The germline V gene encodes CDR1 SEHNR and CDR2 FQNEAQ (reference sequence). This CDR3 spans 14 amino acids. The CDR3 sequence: CASSPFGGGNGYTF. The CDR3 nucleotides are TGTGCCAGCAGCCCCTTCGGCGGGGGCAATGGCTACACCTTC.

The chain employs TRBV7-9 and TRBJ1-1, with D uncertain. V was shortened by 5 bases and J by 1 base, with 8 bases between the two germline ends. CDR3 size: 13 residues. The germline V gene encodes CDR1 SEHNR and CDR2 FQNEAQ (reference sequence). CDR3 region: CASSPYQNTEAFF. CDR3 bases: TGTGCCAGCAGCCCCTACCAGAACACTGAAGCTTTCTTT.

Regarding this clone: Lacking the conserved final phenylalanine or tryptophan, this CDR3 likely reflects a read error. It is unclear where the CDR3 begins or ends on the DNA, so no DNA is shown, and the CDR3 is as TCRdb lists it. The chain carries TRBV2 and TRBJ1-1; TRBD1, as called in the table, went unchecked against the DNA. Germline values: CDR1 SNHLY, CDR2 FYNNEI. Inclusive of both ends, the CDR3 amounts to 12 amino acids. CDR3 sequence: CASSEGGTGYNI.

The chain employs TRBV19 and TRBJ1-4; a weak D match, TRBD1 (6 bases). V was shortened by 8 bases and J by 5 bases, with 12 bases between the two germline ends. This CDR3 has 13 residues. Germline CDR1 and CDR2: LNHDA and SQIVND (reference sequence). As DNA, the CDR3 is TGTGCCAGTTTGGACAGATTAAATGAAAAACTGTTTTTT. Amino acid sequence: CASLDRLNEKLFF.

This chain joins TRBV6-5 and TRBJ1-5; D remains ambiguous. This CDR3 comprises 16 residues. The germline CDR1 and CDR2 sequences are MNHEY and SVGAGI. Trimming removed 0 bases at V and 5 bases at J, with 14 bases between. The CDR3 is CASSYSELEADQPQHF. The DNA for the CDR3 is TGTGCCAGCAGTTACTCCGAGCTGGAGGCGGATCAGCCCCAGCATTTT.

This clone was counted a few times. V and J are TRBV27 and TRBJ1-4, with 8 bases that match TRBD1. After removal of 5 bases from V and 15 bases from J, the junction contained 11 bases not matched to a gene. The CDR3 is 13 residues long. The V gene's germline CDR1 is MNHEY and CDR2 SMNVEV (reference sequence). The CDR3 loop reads CASSPGTGAEMFF. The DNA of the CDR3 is TGTGCCAGCAGTCCCGGGACAGGCGCGGAAATGTTTTTT. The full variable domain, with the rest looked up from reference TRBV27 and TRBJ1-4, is EAQVTQNPRYLITVTGKKLTVTCSQNMNHEYMSWYRQDPGLGLRQIYYSMNVEVTDKGDVPEGYKVSRKEKRNFPLILESPSPNQTSLYFCASSPGTGAEMFFGSGTQLSVL.

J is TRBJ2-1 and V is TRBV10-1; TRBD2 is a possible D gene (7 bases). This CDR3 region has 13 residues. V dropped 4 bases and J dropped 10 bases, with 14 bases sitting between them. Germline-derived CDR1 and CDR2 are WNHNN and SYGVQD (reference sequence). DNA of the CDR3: TGCGCCAGCAGTGTATCGGGGGGCGGGGAGCAGTTCTTC. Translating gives CASSVSGGGEQFF.

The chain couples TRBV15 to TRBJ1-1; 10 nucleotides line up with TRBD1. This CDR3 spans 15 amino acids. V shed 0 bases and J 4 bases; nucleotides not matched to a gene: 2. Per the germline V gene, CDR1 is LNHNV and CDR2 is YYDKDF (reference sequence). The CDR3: CATSRDRQGATEAFF. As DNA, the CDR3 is TGTGCCACCAGCAGAGATCGACAGGGGGCCACTGAAGCTTTCTTT.

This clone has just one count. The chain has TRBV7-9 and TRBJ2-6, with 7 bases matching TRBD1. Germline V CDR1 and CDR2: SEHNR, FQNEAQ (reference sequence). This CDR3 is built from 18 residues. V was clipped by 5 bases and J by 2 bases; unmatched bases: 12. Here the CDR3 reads CASSLGQEHRTGANVLTF. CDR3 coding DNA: TGTGCCAGCAGCCTAGGACAGGAACATCGAACTGGGGCCAACGTCCTGACTTTC.

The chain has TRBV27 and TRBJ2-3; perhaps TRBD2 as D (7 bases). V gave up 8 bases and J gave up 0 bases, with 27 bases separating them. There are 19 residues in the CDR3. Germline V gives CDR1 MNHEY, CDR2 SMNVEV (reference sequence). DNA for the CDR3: TGTGCCAGCCGGGGGCGGGGCGGGGGACCCCCACTAAGCACAGATACGCAGTATTTT. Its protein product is CASRGRGGGPPLSTDTQYF.

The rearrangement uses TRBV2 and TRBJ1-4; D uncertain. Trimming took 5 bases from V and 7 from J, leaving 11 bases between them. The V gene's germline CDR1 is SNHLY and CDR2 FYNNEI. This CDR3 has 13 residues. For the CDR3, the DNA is TGTGCCAGCAGTTTATCGGGTCCTGAAAAACTGTTTTTT. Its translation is CASSLSGPEKLFF.